This is a list of T cell receptor beta chains from one sample in a study of blood T cells in healthy people across ages. TCRdb recomputed calls from the 5' RACE reads with MiXCR, one row per CDR3 protein. There are about 670,000 distinct CDR3 sequences in the sample; roughly half occur only once, and about 13% lies in the top ten. The sequencing sample was made of blood. The receptors here all came from a woman older than 75 in good health. Both conserved end residues are part of each CDR3. A D gene is named only where the DNA matches it firmly. The listing skips clone size in some rows; elsewhere it reads once, few, many or a size class.

size	V	D	length	J	CDR3	DNA
many	TRBV20-1	-	12	TRBJ2-7	CSAYVGSYEQYF	TGCAGTGCTTATGTCGGGAGCTACGAGCAGTACTTC
many	TRBV29-1	-	12	TRBJ1-4	CSVGRSNEKLFF	TGCAGCGTTGGCAGGAGTAATGAAAAACTGTTTTTT
many	TRBV28	TRBD1	16	TRBJ2-7	CASSSPTIDRAGEQYF	TGTGCCAGCAGTTCTCCGACAATAGACAGGGCAGGAGAGCAGTACTTC
-	TRBV20-1	-	13	TRBJ2-3	CSAGTPGFHTQYF	TGCAGTGCTGGGACCCCTGGATTCCATACGCAGTATTTT
few	TRBV12-3/TRBV12-4	-	13	TRBJ1-2	CASSVDTNYGYTF	TGTGCCAGCAGTGTAGACACAAACTATGGCTACACCTTC
many	TRBV6-6	-	16	TRBJ2-1	CASSYSDPRENDEQFF	TGTGCCAGCAGTTACTCGGATCCCAGGGAGAATGATGAGCAGTTCTTC
many	TRBV20-1	-	14	TRBJ2-3	CSARSAGARDTQYF	TGCAGTGCTAGATCGGCGGGGGCCAGGGATACGCAGTATTTT
few	TRBV5-6	-	15	TRBJ1-1	CASSLVGGKNTEAFF	TGTGCCAGCAGCTTGGTAGGCGGTAAGAACACTGAAGCTTTCTTT
once	TRBV29-1	-	13	TRBJ1-2	CSALVWVNYGYTF	TGCAGCGCCCTTGTTTGGGTTAACTATGGCTACACCTTC
-	TRBV28	-	13	TRBJ2-7	CASVGTLTNEQNF	TGTGCCAGCGTAGGGACGTTAACCAACGAGCAGAACTTC
once	TRBV11-1	-	14	TRBJ1-6	CASSFSAGYSPLHF	TGTGCCAGCAGCTTTAGTGCCGGTTATTCACCCCTCCACTTT
-	TRBV7-9	-	15	TRBJ2-3	CASSLRRSHTDTQYF	TGTGCCAGCAGCTTACGCAGGTCCCACACAGATACGCAGTATTTT
many	TRBV15	-	12	TRBJ1-2	CATSAGNYGYTF	TGTGCCACCAGCGCAGGGAACTATGGCTACACCTTC
few	TRBV7-9	-	12	TRBJ1-4	CASSLDALKLFF	TGTGCCAGCAGCTTAGACGCGCTTAAACTGTTTTTT
many	TRBV7-8	-	14	TRBJ2-7	CASRQGTASYEQYF	TGTGCCAGCAGGCAAGGTACAGCTTCCTACGAGCAGTACTTC
many	TRBV5-1	TRBD2	15	TRBJ2-1	CASSLGLAFYNEQFF	TGCGCCAGCAGCTTGGGACTAGCGTTCTACAATGAGCAGTTCTTC
-	TRBV20-1	-	14	TRBJ1-5	CSARIGGSNQPQHF	TGCAGTGCTAGGATCGGGGGGAGCAATCAGCCCCAGCATTTT
-	TRBV6-5	TRBD2	14	TRBJ2-7	CASRRIAGSYEQYF	TGTGCCAGCAGGCGCATAGCGGGGTCCTACGAGCAGTACTTC
-	TRBV5-1	-	13	TRBJ2-7	CASSPLAGNEQYF	TGCGCCAGCAGCCCCTTAGCAGGCAACGAGCAGTACTTC
many	TRBV5-1	-	13	TRBJ2-1	CASSLENYNEQFF	TGTGCCAGCAGCTTGGAGAACTACAATGAGCAGTTCTTC
few	TRBV7-2	TRBD2	16	TRBJ2-3	CASSSRLAGGQVTQYF	TGTGCCAGCAGCTCCCGACTAGCGGGGGGGCAGGTTACGCAGTATTTT
many	TRBV20-1	TRBD1	13	TRBJ1-2	CSASAQGAYGYTF	TGCAGTGCTAGCGCCCAGGGGGCGTATGGCTACACCTTC
-	TRBV6-6	TRBD1	14	TRBJ1-2	CASRVAGQSFGYTF	TGTGCCAGCAGGGTTGCGGGACAGTCCTTTGGCTACACCTTC
few	TRBV5-1	-	16	TRBJ1-1	CASSLRQTGLNTEAFF	TGCGCCAGCAGCTTGAGGCAAACAGGCCTGAACACTGAAGCTTTCTTT
-	TRBV7-3	-	12	TRBJ2-1	CANSISLNEQFF	TGTGCCAACAGCATAAGTCTCAATGAGCAGTTCTTC
-	TRBV19	TRBD1	15	TRBJ1-1	CASMVTGVGNTEAFF	TGTGCCAGTATGGTTACAGGGGTTGGGAACACTGAAGCTTTCTTT
few	TRBV11-1	TRBD2	14	TRBJ2-4	CASSMDGTGGIQYF	TGTGCCAGCAGCATGGACGGGACGGGGGGCATTCAGTACTTC
-	TRBV20-1	TRBD2	15	TRBJ2-1	CSAQRRTSGYNEQFF	TGCAGTGCGCAAAGACGGACTAGCGGCTACAATGAGCAGTTCTTC
-	TRBV2	TRBD2	15	TRBJ2-5	CATGGTSGAEETQYF	TGTGCCACTGGAGGGACTAGCGGGGCGGAAGAGACCCAGTACTTC
few	TRBV11-2	-	18	TRBJ2-1	CASSLLSGLLSSYNEQFF	TGTGCCAGCAGCTTACTTAGCGGACTCCTTTCTTCCTACAATGAGCAGTTCTTC
-	TRBV6-2/TRBV6-3	-	13	TRBJ2-5	CASSSRDENGQYF	TGTGCCAGCAGTTCCAGGGACGAAAATGGGCAGTACTTC
many	TRBV6-5	-	15	TRBJ2-7	CASGYSIGGAYEQYF	TGTGCCAGCGGTTACTCGATCGGCGGCGCCTACGAGCAGTACTTC